This section outlines one T cell receptor (beta chain) sequence together with its context. Its antigen is undetermined. This sample is drawn from a study of cytomegalovirus exposure and HLA in healthy donors. Study-level points and caveats: A later analysis showed that HLA-associated TCR beta chains had undergone more clonal expansion than equally common others.

The primer mix had 60 Vbeta and 13 Jbeta primers. Assay used: immunoSEQ multiplex PCR; TCRdb lists only in-frame clones, some missing. Reported are about 160,000 clones; the ten largest clones contain 1.6%. The CDR3 extends over 15 amino acids. V lost 1 base, J lost 4 bases, and 2 bases stayed unmatched. Germline V gene lookup returns CDR1 MGHRA and CDR2 YSYEKL. Sequenced: PBMCs. V gene TRBV4-1 combines with J gene TRBJ1-1; TRBD1 aligns across 11 bases. This clonotype was obtained from a woman between 45 and 65 years old in good health and CMV-seronegative. The CDR3 DNA follows: TGCGCCAGCAGCCAAGTTGGGACAGGGGGCACTGAAGCTTTCTTT. Residues: CASSQVGTGGTEAFF.